This T cell receptor beta chain was captured in a study of resident and recirculating memory T cells in vitiligo. Across the whole study: Each patient gave two lesional and two nonlesional epidermal shave biopsies, plus PBMCs. Study results and caveats: No single dominant TCR clone appeared; lesion clonality varied.

Remarks on this clone: Its specificity is unknown.

TCRdb's copy holds only in-frame clones and misses some; the assay was immunoSEQ multiplex PCR. The sample carries 40,000 to 50,000 clones, around 90% recorded once. Patients had received no treatment within the previous three months. Deletions cut 4 bases from V and 0 bases from J, with 7 bases between. The CDR3 contains 13 residues. CDR1 is SGHDN and CDR2 is FVKESK in the germline V gene. The sample consisted of blood. The TCR originated in a male donor with vitiligo. The rearrangement uses TRBV14 and TRBJ2-7; D is perhaps TRBD1 (5 bases). CDR3 region: CASSPDSSYEQYF. The DNA for the CDR3 is TGTGCCAGCAGCCCCGACAGCTCCTACGAGCAGTACTTC.